Listed here are 18 T cell receptor beta chains from one sample, sequenced in a study of lymphopenia after photon versus proton radiotherapy. Sequencing was performed with immunoSEQ multiplex PCR; in TCRdb, only in-frame clones are kept and a portion is missing. This table has more than 10,000 clones, less than 90% appearing once. Sequences were derived from peripheral blood, sampled from a patient treated with photon-based radiotherapy. The receptors stem from a man between 60 and 75 years old with pancreatic cancer.

J is TRBJ1-1 and V is TRBV5-5, with D perhaps TRBD1 (6 bases). Trimming cost V 3 bases and J 7 bases, with 10 bases left between them. Germline CDR1 reads SGHKS; CDR2 reads YYEKEE (reference sequence). The CDR3 covers 12 residues. CDR3 in amino acids: CASSWGHGEAFF. In nucleotides, the CDR3 is TGTGCCAGCAGCTGGGGACACGGTGAAGCTTTCTTT.

The rearrangement joins TRBV5-1 to TRBJ2-5, with 9 bases matching TRBD1. Unmatched junction bases numbered 5, after V lost 2 bases and J lost 3 bases. This CDR3 is 15 amino acids long. The germline V gene has CDR1 SGHRS and CDR2 YFSETQ. This chain's CDR3 is CASSFWGQGKETQYF. Written as DNA, the CDR3 is TGCGCCAGCAGCTTTTGGGGACAGGGAAAAGAGACCCAGTACTTC.

This sequence joins TRBV29-1 and TRBJ2-7; D not certain. With 0 bases removed from V and 0 bases from J, the gap between germline ends came to 21 bases. CDR3 size: 18 residues. Per the germline V gene, CDR1 is SQVTM and CDR2 is ANQGSEA. The chain's CDR3 is CSVEELSDGRGYSYEQYF. CDR3 DNA: TGCAGCGTTGAAGAGCTGTCTGATGGGCGCGGATACTCCTACGAGCAGTACTTC.

V is TRBV7-9 and J is TRBJ1-2, with 7 bases identical to TRBD1. The CDR3 sequence is 13 residues long. V lost 5 bases and J lost 4; bases outside the gene matches: 4. Germline values: CDR1 SEHNR, CDR2 FQNEAQ (reference sequence). DNA for the CDR3: TGTGCCAGCAGCGCCAGGACAGGCTATGGCTACACCTTC. It is translated as CASSARTGYGYTF.

V is TRBV6-5 and J is TRBJ1-2; 9 bases match TRBD1. This CDR3 is built from 15 residues. In germline, CDR1 is MNHEY, CDR2 SVGAGI. Losses at the gene ends were 7 bases for V and 2 bases for J; bases not matched to a gene: 8. CDR3 sequence (DNA): TGTGCCAGCAACCGGGACAGGGAGGCAAACTATGGCTACACCTTC. Its translation: CASNRDREANYGYTF.

This clone turned up a few times. The J gene is TRBJ1-2, the V gene TRBV5-4; TRBD1 agrees at 12 bases. Germline V gene sequence: CDR1 SGHNT, CDR2 YYREEE (reference sequence). The CDR3 length is 18 residues. The junction had 12 bases not matched to a gene; V was cut back by 4 bases and J by 2 bases. The CDR3 DNA reads as TGTGCCAGCAGCAGCTTATCGGGACAGGGGGCGCGCAACTATGGCTACACCTTC. It codes for CASSSLSGQGARNYGYTF.

This chain links TRBV5-1 with TRBJ1-1, with TRBD1 matching over 11 bases. Trimming cost V 4 bases and J 5 bases; bases outside gene matches: 10. This CDR3 comprises 16 residues. Germline assignment: CDR1 SGHRS and CDR2 YFSETQ. The CDR3 DNA is TGCGCCAGCAGCCCCGGACAGGGGGCCTTAGAGACTGAAGCTTTCTTT. It encodes CASSPGQGALETEAFF.

A few counts support this clone. The V call is TRBV6-5, the J call TRBJ1-5; TRBD1 is a possible D gene (5 bases). The length of the CDR3 is 15 residues. Germline CDR1 is MNHEY and CDR2 is SVGAGI. The V end lost 5 bases, the J end lost 2 bases, and 13 bases lay between the germline ends. The chain's CDR3 is CASSPGHGGNQPQHF. Written as DNA, the CDR3 is TGTGCCAGCAGTCCAGGGCATGGGGGCAATCAGCCCCAGCATTTT.

The V gene is TRBV19, the J gene TRBJ1-4; maybe TRBD1 (6 bases). Trimming took 3 bases from V and 10 from J, leaving 15 bases between them. CDR1 LNHDA and CDR2 SQIVND come from the germline V gene (reference sequence). The CDR3 is made up of 14 amino acids. CDR3 sequence reads: CASSIGDISRKLFF. Here the CDR3 DNA reads TGTGCCAGTAGTATCGGGGACATTTCCCGAAAACTGTTTTTT.

This chain uses TRBV5-4 with TRBJ1-1; TRBD1 might be the D (5 bases). V shed 1 base and J shed 5 bases, with 12 bases lying between them. CDR1 is SGHNT and CDR2 is YYREEE in the germline V gene (reference sequence). There are 14 residues in the CDR3. The CDR3 sequence is CASSLWGDVTEAFF. DNA for the CDR3: TGTGCCAGCAGCTTGTGGGGGGATGTTACTGAAGCTTTCTTT.

This chain connects TRBV19 to TRBJ2-1, with D possibly matching TRBD1 (6 bases). Deletions cut 3 bases from V and 0 bases from J, with 12 bases between. Per the germline V gene, CDR1 is LNHDA and CDR2 is SQIVND (reference sequence). CDR3 size: 16 residues. CDR3 amino acids: CASSIRTASSYNEQFF. Written as DNA, the CDR3 is TGTGCCAGTAGTATTCGGACAGCGAGCTCCTACAATGAGCAGTTCTTC.

The V call is TRBV19, the J call TRBJ1-1, with D possibly being TRBD1 (5 bases). V lost 4 bases and J lost 5, with 14 bases in between. This CDR3 contains 14 residues. Per the germline V gene, CDR1 is LNHDA and CDR2 is SQIVND (reference sequence). The CDR3 coding sequence is TGTGCCAGTAGTAACAATCAGGGTTGGACTGAAGCTTTCTTT. Translating gives CASSNNQGWTEAFF.

The genes are TRBV10-1 and TRBJ2-3; 8 bases are a match to TRBD2. The CDR3 loop spans 15 amino acids. The trim removed 2 bases at V and 2 bases at J, leaving 3 bases unmatched. From germline, CDR1 is WNHNN and CDR2 SYGVQD (reference sequence). The CDR3 protein is CASSERGGATDTQYF. The CDR3 DNA is TGCGCCAGCAGTGAGCGGGGGGGTGCCACAGATACGCAGTATTTT.

V usage is TRBV9 and J usage is TRBJ2-3; D unresolved. This CDR3 contains 13 residues. The germline V gene encodes CDR1 SGDLS and CDR2 YYNGEE. V dropped 4 bases and J dropped 2 bases, with 8 bases sitting between them. The CDR3 sequence is CASSPTLTDTQYF. Here the CDR3 DNA reads TGTGCCAGCAGCCCCACACTCACAGATACGCAGTATTTT. Full variable domain (rest looked up from reference TRBV9 and TRBJ2-3): DSGVTQTPKHLITATGQRVTLRCSPRSGDLSVYWYQQSLDQGLQFLIQYYNGEERAKGNILERFSAQQFPDLHSELNLSSLELGDSALYFCASSPTLTDTQYFGPGTRLTVL.

This chain uses TRBV7-6 with TRBJ2-1; perhaps TRBD1 as D (6 bases). CDR3 length equals 15 residues. The V gene's germline CDR1 is SGHVS and CDR2 FNYEAQ. V was trimmed by 3 bases and J by 8 bases, leaving 17 bases between them. CDR3 amino acids: CASSFSRGQNHEQFF. The CDR3 nucleotides read TGTGCCAGCAGCTTCAGCAGGGGCCAGAACCATGAGCAGTTCTTC.

The chain joins TRBV2 to TRBJ1-5, with a possible D match to TRBD1 (5 bases). Germline V gene lookup returns CDR1 SNHLY and CDR2 FYNNEI. The V and J ends lost 8 bases and 5 bases respectively, with 19 bases between them. CDR3 length equals 15 residues. The chain's CDR3 is CASERGNGLYQPQHF. The CDR3 bases are TGTGCCAGCGAAAGGGGTAACGGATTATATCAGCCCCAGCATTTT.

The chain uses TRBV28 and TRBJ2-3; a possible D gene is TRBD2 (6 bases). With 2 bases removed from V and 0 bases from J, the gap between germline ends came to 12 bases. The CDR3 consists of 16 residues. Germline lookup yields CDR1 MDHEN and CDR2 SYDVKM. CDR3 amino acids: CASSLLSGVSTDTQYF. DNA for the CDR3: TGTGCCAGCAGTTTACTCTCGGGGGTAAGCACAGATACGCAGTATTTT.

The rearrangement joins TRBV5-1 to TRBJ1-4; no definite D call. V lost 3 bases, J lost 7 bases, and 13 bases lay in between. Germline V gene sequence: CDR1 SGHRS, CDR2 YFSETQ. The CDR3 runs 14 residues. The CDR3 spells CASSSELGIEKLFF. The CDR3 nucleotides are TGCGCCAGCAGCTCCGAGCTTGGTATTGAAAAACTGTTTTTT.